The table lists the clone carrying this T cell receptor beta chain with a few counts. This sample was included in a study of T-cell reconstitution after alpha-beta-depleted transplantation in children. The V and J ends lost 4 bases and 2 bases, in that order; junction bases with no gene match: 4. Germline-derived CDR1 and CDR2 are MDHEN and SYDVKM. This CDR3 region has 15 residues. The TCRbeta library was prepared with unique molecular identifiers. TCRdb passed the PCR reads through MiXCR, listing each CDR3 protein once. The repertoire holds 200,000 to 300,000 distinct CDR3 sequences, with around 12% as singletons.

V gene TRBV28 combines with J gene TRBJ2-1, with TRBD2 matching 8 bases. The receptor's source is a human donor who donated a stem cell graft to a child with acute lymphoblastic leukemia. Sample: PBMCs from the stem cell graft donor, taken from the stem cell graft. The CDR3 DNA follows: TGTGCCAGCAGTTCGGCGGGAGGCCCCTACAATGAGCAGTTCTTC. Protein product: CASSSAGGPYNEQFF.